These 10 T cell receptor beta chains were sequenced from one sample in a study of T cell responses to AZD1222 COVID-19 vaccine. The protocol was immunoSEQ multiplex PCR, while the TCRdb copy is restricted to in-frame clones and leaves out a portion. The data show fewer than 90,000 clones, 75% to 95% seen once. This material consisted of peripheral blood, taken 28 days after the second AZD1222 dose. The receptors originated from an adult who received the AZD1222 COVID-19 vaccine.

In this sample, this clone turned up once. The gene calls are TRBV15 and TRBJ1-5, with D perhaps TRBD1 (5 bases). This CDR3 has 13 residues. V lost 0 bases and J lost 13, with 13 bases in between. Looked up from germline, CDR1 is LNHNV and CDR2 is YYDKDF (reference sequence). CDR3 nucleotides: TGTGCCACCAGCAGAGATAAAAGGGGCCTTCAGCATTTT. This codes for CATSRDKRGLQHF. The complete variable domain, with remaining parts taken from reference TRBV15 and TRBJ1-5, reads DAMVIQNPRYQVTQFGKPVTLSCSQTLNHNVMYWYQQKSSQAPKLLFHYYDKDFNNEADTPDNFQSRRPNTSFCFLDIRSPGLGDTAMYLCATSRDKRGLQHFGDGTRLSIL.

The chain is built from TRBV2 and TRBJ1-2; possible D gene TRBD1, 5 bases. This CDR3 contains 12 residues. V was shortened by 2 bases and J by 8 bases, with 9 bases between the two germline ends. Germline CDR1 SNHLY, CDR2 FYNNEI. In nucleotides, the CDR3 is TGTGCCAGCAGTGAAATGACAGAGGGCTACACCTTC. Translating it yields CASSEMTEGYTF.

This clone was seen only once. V usage is TRBV28 and J usage is TRBJ2-5; no firm D call. Germline V gene lookup returns CDR1 MDHEN and CDR2 SYDVKM. The length of the CDR3 is 13 residues. Trimming cost V 2 bases and J 5 bases, with 9 bases left between them. As DNA, the CDR3 is TGTGCCAGCAGTTTAACCCGGCGGGAGACCCAGTACTTC. As protein: CASSLTRRETQYF.

This chain connects TRBV10-3 to TRBJ1-2; D call uncertain. The CDR3 length is 13 residues. Germline V gives CDR1 ENHRY, CDR2 SYGVKD. The V gene lost 7 bases and the J gene lost 3 bases, with 12 bases spanning the gap. Here the CDR3 DNA reads TGTGCCATCACGGACGGTCCTGACTATGGCTACACCTTC. Translating gives CAITDGPDYGYTF.

V gene TRBV7-9 combines with J gene TRBJ1-5, with 7 bases that match TRBD1. This CDR3 region has 15 residues. J gave up 0 bases and V 1 base, and 0 bases lay outside the gene matches. Germline CDR1 reads SEHNR; CDR2 reads FQNEAQ (reference sequence). CDR3: CASSLGDSSNQPQHF. The CDR3 DNA reads TGTGCCAGCAGCTTAGGGGACAGTAGCAATCAGCCCCAGCATTTT.

The chain couples TRBV5-5 to TRBJ2-7, with TRBD1 as a possible D gene (7 bases). Germline V gene data show CDR1 as SGHKS and CDR2 as YYEKEE (reference sequence). Trimming took 0 bases from V and 3 from J, leaving 19 bases between them. The CDR3 loop spans 17 amino acids. The CDR3 region has the DNA TGTGCCAGCAGCTTGGCCCCCCCAGGGGGGTTTAACTACGAGCAGTACTTC. Translating it yields CASSLAPPGGFNYEQYF.

This chain uses TRBV15 with TRBJ1-3, with D possibly being TRBD1 (5 bases). CDR3 length: 15 residues. CDR1 LNHNV and CDR2 YYDKDF come from the germline V gene (reference sequence). Trimming left V 6 bases short and J 2 bases short, with 14 bases between. This CDR3 reads CATSIQAWAGNTIYF. CDR3 in DNA: TGTGCCACCAGTATACAGGCGTGGGCTGGAAACACCATATATTTT.

The V call is TRBV19, the J call TRBJ1-1; TRBD1 matches at 9 bases. The CDR3 length is 15 residues. Germline loops: CDR1 LNHDA, CDR2 SQIVND (reference sequence). With 1 base clipped from V and 4 bases from J, the junction kept 4 bases outside the gene matches. This CDR3 is CASSIAGTGSTEAFF. CDR3 DNA sequence: TGTGCCAGTAGTATAGCCGGGACAGGGAGCACTGAAGCTTTCTTT.

This chain joins TRBV7-9 and TRBJ2-7; TRBD2 might be the D (6 bases). Germline lookup yields CDR1 SEHNR and CDR2 FQNEAQ (reference sequence). The CDR3 extends over 13 amino acids. The V and J ends lost 0 bases and 4 bases respectively, with 7 bases between them. CDR3 region: CASSLAGGYEQYF. In DNA form, the CDR3 reads TGTGCCAGCAGCTTAGCGGGGGGATACGAGCAGTACTTC.

The chain is built from TRBV19 and TRBJ2-1, with 8 bases that match TRBD2. Germline CDR1 is LNHDA and CDR2 is SQIVND (reference sequence). CDR3 length equals 15 residues. With V trimmed by 3 bases and J by 1 base, 2 bases remained unmatched. The CDR3 spells CASSMVAGSYNEQFF. In DNA, the CDR3 is TGTGCCAGTAGTATGGTAGCGGGGTCCTACAATGAGCAGTTCTTC. Full variable domain (missing parts from reference TRBV19 and TRBJ2-1): DGGITQSPKYLFRKEGQNVTLSCEQNLNHDAMYWYRQDPGQGLRLIYYSQIVNDFQKGDIAEGYSVSREKKESFPLTVTSAQKNPTAFYLCASSMVAGSYNEQFFGPGTRLTVL.